In its sample, the clone carrying this T cell receptor (beta chain) was seen a few times. Its antigen is as yet unknown. Deletions cut 7 bases from V and 5 bases from J, with 18 bases between. The CDR3 length is 15 residues. Construction of TCR beta libraries was performed using quantitative 5'-RACE with molecular barcodes. TCRdb called the 5' RACE reads again in MiXCR, with one record for every CDR3 protein. Seen here are about 540,000 distinct CDR3 sequences, roughly 13% observed once, and the top ten hold nearly 7%. This specimen comes from a study of CD8 T cells in ankylosing spondylitis. Findings and limits, study-wide: Earlier reports found some motif variants in synovial fluid and blood in reactive arthritis. As for the disease-linked clones, they showed a CD8+ phenotype and occurred at relatively low frequencies in peripheral blood. Characteristic, it appeared, of ankylosing spondylitis blood was a TCR beta motif of fewer than 10 highly homologous variants. Significant enrichment of disease-linked clones was reported in matched ankylosing spondylitis synovial fluid.

The chain joins TRBV12-3 or TRBV12-4 to TRBJ2-1; D unclear. The receptor comes from a male donor with ankylosing spondylitis. The sequenced sample consisted of blood, either unsorted or a sorted T cell fraction (not recorded which). The CDR3 loop is CASTKEWGIDNEQFF. As DNA, the CDR3 is TGTGCCAGCACCAAGGAGTGGGGTATCGACAATGAGCAGTTCTTC.